What follows is one T cell receptor beta chain and its context. The antigen is unknown. The sample belongs to a study of T cells in localized non-small cell lung cancer. The CDR3 is 15 residues long. Germline values: CDR1 SGHDN, CDR2 FVKESK. The trim removed 4 bases at V and 2 bases at J, leaving 7 bases unmatched. Data came from immunoSEQ multiplex PCR; TCRdb stores just in-frame clones and leaves some out. The sample includes more than 45,000 clones, roughly 77% of them seen just once. Study-wide results and caveats: Longer survival (overall) was linked to higher T cell density in blood. There was higher T cell clonality in uninvolved adjacent lung than in tumor, and it was highest there. A median approximately 57 of the top 100 tumor clones appeared in adjacent lung. Because researchers sequenced only one region of the tumor, heterogeneity is still possible.

The material was peripheral blood, obtained before any cancer treatment. The source of this sequence is a man between 40 and 70 years old with stage I squamous cell lung carcinoma. The chain couples TRBV14 to TRBJ2-5, with 7 positions matching TRBD2. The CDR3 DNA reads TGTGCCAGCAGCCCGACTAGCCGACTGCAAGAGACCCAGTACTTC. Its translation is CASSPTSRLQETQYF.